The clone carrying this TCR beta chain was seen only once. Its antigen remains unidentified. This sample was taken from a study of cytomegalovirus exposure and HLA in healthy donors. Study results and limitations: Across donors, sequencing depth was assumed by presence/absence analyses to be roughly uniform.

J was trimmed by 0 bases and V by 8 bases; bases with no gene match: 5. Germline V gives CDR1 SNHLY, CDR2 FYNNEI. The CDR3 spans 14 residues. Primers: 60 Vbeta forward and 13 Jbeta reverse. Using immunoSEQ multiplex PCR, the repertoire was profiled, and TCRdb retains in-frame clones only, with some absent. The sample lists some 120,000 clones; under 85% were seen once. The TCR sequence derives from a woman aged 18-30 years in good health and CMV-seronegative. The sequenced sample was PBMCs. The rearrangement uses TRBV2 and TRBJ1-1, with TRBD1 matching over 8 bases. CDR3 amino acids: CASGWDRLNTEAFF. The CDR3 bases are TGTGCCAGCGGTTGGGACAGGTTGAACACTGAAGCTTTCTTT.